Listed here are 32 T cell receptor beta chains from one sample, sequenced in a study of T cells in tumors and immune-related adverse events (dated by TCRdb to the early 2020s). The treatment or condition label, as the study defines it: nivolumab (PD-1 blockade) given before sampling. Library generation was performed with the immunoSEQ multiplex PCR assay. TCRdb provides this immuneACCESS table in a form limited to in-frame rearrangements. Some clones are lacking; in checked studies, under half of them reflect an unresolved V gene, and why the rest are absent is not known. This sample gives about 22,000 clones in total; approximately 90% of them show up just once. The ten top clones hold roughly 1.3% of the sample. The sample was lymph node tissue, taken from a patient treated with anti-PD-1 therapy. These receptors were obtained from a female donor with metastatic renal cell carcinoma.

The J gene is TRBJ2-3, the V gene TRBV2; the D gene is possibly TRBD1 (6 bases). CDR3 size: 14 residues. V lost 8 bases, J lost 3 bases, and 15 bases lay in between. Germline V CDR1 and CDR2: SNHLY, FYNNEI. The CDR3 is CASLQGLETDTQYF. The CDR3 coding sequence is TGTGCCAGCCTACAGGGATTAGAAACAGATACGCAGTATTTT. Combining the CDR3 with reference TRBV2 and TRBJ2-3 gives the whole variable domain EPEVTQTPSHQVTQMGQEVILRCVPISNHLYFYWYRQILGQKVEFLVSFYNNEISEKSEIFDDQFSVERPDGSNFTLKIRSTKLEDSAMYFCASLQGLETDTQYFGPGTRLTVL.

This clone was recorded once. The chain employs TRBV12-5 and TRBJ2-5, with a weak D call TRBD2 (7 bases). The germline V gene has CDR1 LGHNT and CDR2 FRNRAP. This CDR3 has 15 residues. V gave up 2 bases and J gave up 5 bases, with 15 bases separating them. The CDR3 coding sequence is TGTGCTAGTGGTTTGTTTACGGGGGGCCATGAGACCCAGTACTTC. Translation gives CASGLFTGGHETQYF.

The chain recombines TRBV6-1 with TRBJ1-2; D is unclear. The CDR3 spans 14 residues. Per germline, CDR1 MNHNS and CDR2 SASEGT. V was clipped by 1 base and J by 4 bases, with 10 bases between them. In DNA form, the CDR3 reads TGTGCCAGCAGTGAAGTTTCCCTCCTCTATGGCTACACCTTC. Translation gives CASSEVSLLYGYTF.

The chain links TRBV28 to TRBJ2-5; D might be TRBD1 (5 bases). CDR3 size: 12 residues. V lost 5 bases and J lost 5, with 9 bases in between. The V gene's germline CDR1 is MDHEN and CDR2 SYDVKM. The CDR3 bases are TGTGCCAGCAGTGCACAGGTGGAGACCCAGTACTTC. It specifies CASSAQVETQYF.

The rearrangement joins TRBV29-1 to TRBJ2-3; no clear D. This CDR3 comprises 13 residues. The germline V and J ends were trimmed by 6 bases and 0 bases, with 10 bases remaining between them. Germline-derived CDR1 and CDR2 are SQVTM and ANQGSEA. The CDR3 sequence: CSVSHESTDTQYF. DNA of the CDR3: TGCAGCGTCTCACACGAGAGCACAGATACGCAGTATTTT.

This clone was seen more than once but under ten times. The gene calls are TRBV29-1 and TRBJ2-1, with 7 bases aligning to TRBD2. CDR1 is SQVTM and CDR2 is ANQGSEA in the germline V gene. This CDR3 has 15 residues. The V and J ends lost 7 bases and 6 bases, in that order; junction bases with no gene match: 15. CDR3 sequence: CSAQREGRGVNEQFF. Written as DNA, the CDR3 is TGCAGCGCTCAAAGGGAGGGCAGAGGGGTCAATGAGCAGTTCTTC.

In this sample, this clone turned up a few times. This sequence joins TRBV7-9 and TRBJ1-4; possibly TRBD1 for D (6 bases). This CDR3 has 17 amino acids. V lost 5 bases, J lost 8 bases, and 24 bases lay in between. Germline CDR1 SEHNR, CDR2 FQNEAQ (reference sequence). CDR3 bases: TGTGCCAGCAGCCCAGGACAGAGCACTTCATGGGGGGAAAAACTGTTTTTT. Translating it yields CASSPGQSTSWGEKLFF.

This clone was seen more than once but under ten times. This chain joins TRBV7-2 and TRBJ2-5, with TRBD2 matching 8 bases. The CDR3 sequence is 15 residues long. From germline, CDR1 is SGHTA and CDR2 FQGNSA. J lost 2 bases, V lost 5 bases, and 7 bases had no gene match. CDR3 coding DNA: TGTGCCAGCAGCGACAGAGGCGGGGGGCAAGAGACCCAGTACTTC. It encodes CASSDRGGGQETQYF.

The chain links TRBV4-3 to TRBJ1-4; D not certain. Germline CDR1 and CDR2: LGHNA and YSLEER. The CDR3 has 14 amino acids. V lost 0 bases and J 7 bases, leaving 9 bases between the germline ends. The CDR3 bases are TGCGCCAGCAGCCAAGATCAAATTGGTGAAAAACTGTTTTTT. It translates to CASSQDQIGEKLFF.

The J gene is TRBJ2-7, the V gene TRBV15, with a weak D call TRBD2 (6 bases). Germline V gives CDR1 LNHNV, CDR2 YYDKDF (reference sequence). The CDR3 contains 17 residues. The V and J ends lost 0 bases and 2 bases respectively, with 17 bases between them. The CDR3 DNA reads TGTGCCACCAGCAGAGATCGTCCGTCTAGCGCTCCCTACGAGCAGTACTTC. Translating gives CATSRDRPSSAPYEQYF.

This chain connects TRBV19 to TRBJ1-2; D not resolved. The V gene's germline CDR1 is LNHDA and CDR2 SQIVND (reference sequence). The CDR3 is made up of 17 amino acids. V lost 6 bases and J lost 8, with 28 bases in between. CDR3 region: CASSSIRDQIGNLGYTF. The CDR3, as DNA: TGTGCCAGTAGCTCGATCCGAGATCAGATAGGGAACTTGGGCTACACCTTC.

A few counts support this clone. V usage is TRBV5-6 and J usage is TRBJ1-1; D ambiguous. Germline loops: CDR1 SGHDT, CDR2 YYEEEE. Between the trimmed V and J ends, which lost 4 bases and 3 bases, there was a span of 4 bases. This CDR3 has 11 amino acids. DNA of the CDR3: TGTGCCAGCAGCCTCGACACTGAAGCTTTCTTT. This gives the protein CASSLDTEAFF.

The chain carries TRBV19 and TRBJ1-5; D gene uncertain. Trimming stripped 6 bases from V and 5 bases from J, with 14 bases between. The CDR3 is made up of 14 amino acids. CDR1 and CDR2 (germline): LNHDA, SQIVND (reference sequence). CDR3 bases: TGTGCCAGTAGCCTAATCGGTCGTGATCAGCCCCAGCATTTT. This translates into CASSLIGRDQPQHF.

V gene TRBV5-1 combines with J gene TRBJ1-2; 8 bases line up with TRBD1. The germline V gene encodes CDR1 SGHRS and CDR2 YFSETQ. The CDR3 runs to 14 residues. Trimming took 4 bases from V and 8 from J; bases not matched to a gene: 10. In nucleotides, the CDR3 is TGCGCCAGCAGCCCCGGGACAGGATTAGGAGGCTACACCTTC. Amino acids: CASSPGTGLGGYTF.

This chain uses TRBV27 with TRBJ2-1; D gene uncertain. The germline V gene has CDR1 MNHEY and CDR2 SMNVEV (reference sequence). Trimming removed 3 bases at V and 9 bases at J, with 9 bases between. The CDR3 is 12 amino acids. CDR3 in DNA: TGTGCCAGCAGTTTTGAGTTTGGTGAGCAGTTCTTC. This translates into CASSFEFGEQFF.

The CDR3 region has the DNA TGTGCCAGCAGCTCGTGGACTGAAGCTTTCTTT. It specifies CASSSWTEAFF. The J gene is TRBJ1-1, the V gene TRBV6-5; D remains unclear. Germline CDR1 reads MNHEY; CDR2 reads SVGAGI. This CDR3 has 11 residues. V gave up 6 bases and J gave up 5 bases, with 7 bases separating them.

V gene TRBV6-5 combines with J gene TRBJ2-1; D is unresolved. Deletions cut 7 bases from V and 8 bases from J, with 15 bases between. The CDR3 consists of 13 residues. Germline V lookup: CDR1 MNHEY, CDR2 SVGAGI. In DNA form, the CDR3 reads TGTGCCAGCAAAAGCTGGGGTGGCGATGAGCAGTTCTTC. It translates to CASKSWGGDEQFF.

The rearrangement links TRBV29-1 to TRBJ1-1, with D tentatively TRBD1 (6 bases). CDR1 SQVTM and CDR2 ANQGSEA come from the germline V gene. The CDR3 contains 15 residues. The germline V and J ends were trimmed by 7 bases and 6 bases, with 24 bases remaining between them. This CDR3 reads CSALQGSALAAEAFF. The CDR3 DNA sequence: TGCAGCGCCTTACAGGGCTCGGCGTTGGCCGCTGAAGCTTTCTTT.

The gene calls are TRBV6-1 and TRBJ1-2; tentative D call: TRBD1 (5 bases). Trimming removed 5 bases at V and 1 base at J, with 11 bases between. Germline CDR1 is MNHNS and CDR2 is SASEGT. The CDR3 totals 14 residues. CDR3 loop: CASSPGGINYGYTF. For the CDR3, the DNA is TGTGCCAGCAGTCCCGGGGGGATTAACTATGGCTACACCTTC.

V usage is TRBV6-1 and J usage is TRBJ2-2, with 7 bases that match TRBD1. The CDR3 sequence is 12 residues long. Losses at the gene ends were 10 bases for V and 3 bases for J; bases not matched to a gene: 2. Germline CDR1 MNHNS, CDR2 SASEGT. Written as DNA, the CDR3 is TGTGCCAACAGGGGTGACACCGGGGAGCTGTTTTTT. The encoded protein is CANRGDTGELFF.

The CDR3 region is CASSQRDREKTTF. The CDR3 bases are TGTGCCAGCAGCCAACGGGACAGGGAAAAAACCACCTTC. The V gene is TRBV7-8, the J gene TRBJ1-2, with 9 nucleotides matching TRBD1. V lost 5 bases and J lost 13; bases outside the gene matches: 11. This CDR3 spans 13 amino acids. CDR1 and CDR2 from the germline V gene are SGHVS and FQNEAQ.

The chain links TRBV7-2 to TRBJ2-7; TRBD2 matches 8 bases. J gave up 4 bases and V 5 bases, and 7 bases lay outside the gene matches. The CDR3 runs 14 residues. CDR1 and CDR2 (germline): SGHTA, FQGNSA. CDR3 sequence (DNA): TGTGCCAGCAGCCCGGGGGGGCTCTCTTACGAGCAGTACTTC. It codes for CASSPGGLSYEQYF.

V gene TRBV6-1 combines with J gene TRBJ2-2; possible D gene TRBD1, 6 bases. Trimming removed 10 bases at V and 0 bases at J, with 12 bases between. CDR1 MNHNS and CDR2 SASEGT come from the germline V gene. The CDR3 has 14 amino acids. In nucleotides, the CDR3 is TGTGCCACGAGGACAGCCGCGAACACCGGGGAGCTGTTTTTT. Translated: CATRTAANTGELFF.

The CDR3 nucleotides are TGTGCCAGCAGTTCCCCGGTGGGATTGGAGACCCAGTACTTC. It yields the protein CASSSPVGLETQYF. The chain employs TRBV28 and TRBJ2-5; D remains unclear. The CDR3 consists of 14 residues. V lost 4 bases to trimming and J lost 5 bases, with 14 bases between them. Germline loops: CDR1 MDHEN, CDR2 SYDVKM.

V is TRBV7-9 and J is TRBJ2-5; a weak D match, TRBD1 (7 bases). Trimming left V 5 bases short and J 4 bases short, with 14 bases between. This CDR3 region has 14 residues. Germline CDR1 is SEHNR and CDR2 is FQNEAQ (reference sequence). CDR3 region: CASSARQGGETQYF. DNA for the CDR3: TGTGCCAGCAGCGCCAGACAGGGAGGAGAGACCCAGTACTTC.

This chain joins TRBV15 and TRBJ2-6, with D uncertain. V gave up 6 bases and J gave up 2 bases, with 5 bases separating them. The CDR3 is 13 amino acids. In germline, CDR1 is LNHNV, CDR2 YYDKDF (reference sequence). The CDR3 region has the DNA TGTGCCACCAGGGGAACTGGGGCCAACGTCCTGACTTTC. Residues: CATRGTGANVLTF.

V is TRBV2 and J is TRBJ2-1, with D perhaps TRBD1 or TRBD2 (5 bases each). The CDR3 sequence is 12 residues long. Germline-derived CDR1 and CDR2 are SNHLY and FYNNEI. Trimming took 9 bases from V and 14 from J, leaving 20 bases between them. CDR3 amino acids: CARSTAGTHKFF. CDR3 DNA: TGTGCCAGGAGCACAGCCGGGACGCATAAGTTCTTC.

The chain couples TRBV9 to TRBJ1-3; D unclear. V was trimmed by 0 bases and J by 0 bases, leaving 10 bases between them. The CDR3 runs 16 residues. The germline V gene encodes CDR1 SGDLS and CDR2 YYNGEE. The CDR3 here is CASSVGARNSGNTIYF. The CDR3 DNA reads as TGTGCCAGCAGCGTAGGGGCAAGGAACTCTGGAAACACCATATATTTT.

V and J are TRBV5-4 and TRBJ2-2; TRBD2 is a possible D gene (7 bases). This CDR3 has 17 residues. Germline V lookup: CDR1 SGHNT, CDR2 YYREEE (reference sequence). Trimming removed 0 bases at V and 5 bases at J, with 17 bases between. This CDR3 reads CASSLGGGAFLTGELFF. CDR3 nucleotides: TGTGCCAGCAGCTTGGGCGGGGGCGCATTTTTAACCGGGGAGCTGTTTTTT.

This rearrangement joins TRBV25-1 to TRBJ2-7, with D hard to call. The CDR3 is made up of 12 amino acids. CDR1 is MGHDK, CDR2 SYGVNS, per germline. V was trimmed by 4 bases and J by 6 bases, leaving 10 bases between them. DNA for the CDR3: TGTGCCAGCAGTGCTTGGGCCGGCGAGCAGTACTTC. It is translated as CASSAWAGEQYF.

The J gene is TRBJ1-4, the V gene TRBV30; tentative D call: TRBD1 (6 bases). This CDR3 comprises 14 residues. Trimming cost V 3 bases and J 7 bases, with 15 bases left between them. The germline gives CDR1 GTSNPN, CDR2 SVGIG (reference sequence). In nucleotides, the CDR3 is TGTGCCTGGAGCGAAAGTGGGGGGCTTGAAAAACTGTTTTTT. It codes for CAWSESGGLEKLFF.

This clone was seen once. The chain is built from TRBV11-2 and TRBJ2-5; the D gene is possibly TRBD1 (5 bases). Deletions cut 1 base from V and 0 bases from J, with 12 bases between. The CDR3 runs 16 residues. Germline CDR1 reads SGHAT; CDR2 reads FQNNGV. The CDR3 nucleotides read TGTGCCAGCAGCTTAGTAGCAGACAGCCACCAAGAGACCCAGTACTTC. Translated: CASSLVADSHQETQYF.